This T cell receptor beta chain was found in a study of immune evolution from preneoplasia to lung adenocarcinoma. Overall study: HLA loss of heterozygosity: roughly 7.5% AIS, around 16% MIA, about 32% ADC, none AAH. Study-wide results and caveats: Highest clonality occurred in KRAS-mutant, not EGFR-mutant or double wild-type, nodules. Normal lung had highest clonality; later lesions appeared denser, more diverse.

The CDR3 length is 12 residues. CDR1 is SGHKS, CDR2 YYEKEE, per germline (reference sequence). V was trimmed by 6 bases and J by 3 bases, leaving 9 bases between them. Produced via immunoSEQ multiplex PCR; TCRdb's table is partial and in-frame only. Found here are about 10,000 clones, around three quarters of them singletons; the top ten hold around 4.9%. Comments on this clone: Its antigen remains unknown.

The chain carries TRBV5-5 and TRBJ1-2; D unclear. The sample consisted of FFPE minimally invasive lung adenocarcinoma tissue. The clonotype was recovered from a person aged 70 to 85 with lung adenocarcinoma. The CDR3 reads CASNQVDYGYTF. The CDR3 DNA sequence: TGTGCCAGCAACCAGGTCGACTATGGCTACACCTTC.